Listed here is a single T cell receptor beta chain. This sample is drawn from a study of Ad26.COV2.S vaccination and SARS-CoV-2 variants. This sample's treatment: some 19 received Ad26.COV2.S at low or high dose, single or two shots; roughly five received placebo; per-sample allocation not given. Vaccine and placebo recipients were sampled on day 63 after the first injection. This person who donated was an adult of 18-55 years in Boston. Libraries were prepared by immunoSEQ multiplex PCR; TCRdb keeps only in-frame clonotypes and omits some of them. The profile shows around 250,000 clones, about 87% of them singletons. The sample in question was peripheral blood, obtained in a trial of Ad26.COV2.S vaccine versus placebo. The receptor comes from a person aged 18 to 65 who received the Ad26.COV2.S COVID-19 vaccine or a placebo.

CDR3 in DNA: TGTGCCAGCAGCTTGCCCTGGGCAGGGAATGGCTACACCTTC. It codes for CASSLPWAGNGYTF. The chain couples TRBV7-9 to TRBJ1-2; maybe TRBD1 (5 bases). This CDR3 spans 14 amino acids. Per germline, CDR1 SEHNR and CDR2 FQNEAQ (reference sequence). V was pared by 3 bases and J by 6 bases, with 14 bases between.